This passage covers 3 T cell receptor beta chains from one sample sequenced in a study of blood T cell repertoires in COVID-19. Assay: immunoSEQ multiplex PCR; the TCRdb copy retains only in-frame clones and omits some. The sample includes some 300,000 clones, nearly 90% of them seen just once. Material: PBMCs or T cells enriched from blood (not recorded which). All receptors come from a woman in her forties or fifties who had been exposed to COVID-19.

The genes are TRBV9 and TRBJ2-2; 9 nucleotides align to TRBD2. Germline CDR1 SGDLS, CDR2 YYNGEE. The CDR3 is 15 residues long. The ends lost 2 bases at V and 6 bases at J; junction bases unmatched: 5. Written as DNA, the CDR3 is TGTGCCAGCAGCGTCGGACTAGCGCTTGCCGGGGAGCTGTTTTTT. Translation: CASSVGLALAGELFF.

CDR3 coding DNA: TGTGCCAGCAGTGTCGGGGTCTACAATGAGCAGTTCTTC. Its protein is CASSVGVYNEQFF. The V call is TRBV7-9, the J call TRBJ2-1; possibly TRBD2 for D (5 bases). Per germline, CDR1 SEHNR and CDR2 FQNEAQ (reference sequence). The CDR3 sequence is 13 residues long. V lost 6 bases, J lost 3 bases, and 9 bases lay in between.

The chain uses TRBV28 and TRBJ2-2, with 7 bases aligning to TRBD1. J gave up 4 bases and V 2 bases, and 7 bases lay outside the gene matches. The CDR3 contains 16 residues. Germline lookup yields CDR1 MDHEN and CDR2 SYDVKM. CDR3 loop: CASSLLRDRGTGELFF. CDR3 sequence (DNA): TGTGCCAGCAGTTTACTCCGGGACAGAGGCACCGGGGAGCTGTTTTTT.